What follows are 9 T cell receptor beta chains derived from one specimen sequenced in a study of shared T cell receptors in the human thymus. Libraries were prepared by immunoSEQ multiplex PCR; TCRdb keeps only in-frame clonotypes and omits some of them. The table has 700,000 to 750,000 clones, approximately 85% seen once. The same sample was also studied in work on human thymus T cells.

Sequenced: thymocytes. The receptors shown here come from a girl under three years old with a congenital heart defect.

This clone was observed a single time. The rearrangement links TRBV5-5 to TRBJ2-5, with D tentatively TRBD1 (6 bases). In germline, CDR1 is SGHKS, CDR2 YYEKEE (reference sequence). This CDR3 has 15 amino acids. V was pared by 4 bases and J by 5 bases, with 18 bases between. CDR3: CASSQTGTTGETQYF. Written as DNA, the CDR3 is TGTGCCAGCAGCCAAACGGGGACAACGGGGGAGACCCAGTACTTC.

The CDR3 coding sequence is TGTGCCAGCAGCTCGTACCCCCGGGACAGGAAGACTAACTATGGCTACACCTTC. It is translated as CASSSYPRDRKTNYGYTF. V and J are TRBV5-6 and TRBJ1-2; 8 bases are shared with TRBD1. This CDR3 spans 18 amino acids. V was pared by 3 bases and J by 0 bases, with 13 bases of the junction left unmatched. CDR1 and CDR2 from the germline V gene are SGHDT and YYEEEE.

In nucleotides, the CDR3 is TGTGCCAGCAGCAAAGCGCAGGGGGATAATGAAAAACTGTTTTTT. As protein: CASSKAQGDNEKLFF. The V gene is TRBV21-1, the J gene TRBJ1-4; no DNA check was done on the table's D call, TRBD1. TRBV21-1 is deemed a pseudogene. This CDR3 contains 15 residues.

This chain connects TRBV4-1 to TRBJ1-4; 7 nucleotides agree with TRBD1. The ends lost 0 bases at V and 5 bases at J; junction bases unmatched: 18. The CDR3 extends over 20 amino acids. Per the germline V gene, CDR1 is MGHRA and CDR2 is YSYEKL. The CDR3 DNA follows: TGCGCCAGCAGCCAAGAATTTTTAGGGGGACAGAAACTTCCCAATGAAAAACTGTTTTTT. It specifies CASSQEFLGGQKLPNEKLFF.

The V gene is TRBV5-1, the J gene TRBJ2-7, with D possibly matching TRBD1 (6 bases). The CDR3 has 11 residues. V lost 2 bases, J lost 7 bases, and 7 bases lay in between. Germline V gene data show CDR1 as SGHRS and CDR2 as YFSETQ. CDR3 amino acids: CASSLQGEQYF. Here the CDR3 DNA reads TGCGCCAGCAGCTTACAGGGAGAGCAGTACTTC.

This chain uses TRBV4-2 with TRBJ2-5; a possible D gene is TRBD1 (6 bases). CDR3 length equals 18 residues. Trimming left V 0 bases short and J 1 base short, with 18 bases between. CDR1 and CDR2 (germline): LGHNA, YNFKEQ. CDR3 sequence reads: CASSQDRDTAHSQETQYF. For the CDR3, the DNA is TGTGCCAGCAGCCAAGATAGGGACACAGCCCACAGCCAAGAGACCCAGTACTTC.

The J gene is TRBJ1-6, the V gene TRBV6-5; weak D call: TRBD1 (6 bases). This CDR3 is 13 amino acids long. The germline V gene has CDR1 MNHEY and CDR2 SVGAGI. The ends were cut back, 5 bases at V and 7 bases at J, with 9 bases in the middle. CDR3 nucleotides: TGTGCCAGCAGTACAGGGCAGAATTCACCCCTCCACTTT. Translation gives CASSTGQNSPLHF.

The chain joins TRBV6-1 to TRBJ2-3, with D possibly being TRBD1 (6 bases). Germline V CDR1 and CDR2: MNHNS, SASEGT. This CDR3 has 14 residues. Trimming stripped 10 bases from V and 0 bases from J, with 14 bases between. The CDR3 nucleotides read TGTGCCACCAAGGACAGAGATAGCACAGATACGCAGTATTTT. It translates to CATKDRDSTDTQYF.

V and J are TRBV6-1 and TRBJ1-5; D is perhaps TRBD1 (5 bases). The CDR3 sequence is 15 residues long. V gave up 7 bases and J gave up 4 bases, with 17 bases separating them. The germline CDR1 and CDR2 sequences are MNHNS and SASEGT. CDR3 residues: CASTLPAGLNQPQHF. CDR3 coding DNA: TGTGCCAGCACCTTGCCCGCAGGGCTGAATCAGCCCCAGCATTTT.